These 31 T cell receptor beta chains share one sample of origin, sequenced in a study of cytomegalovirus exposure and HLA in healthy donors (dated by TCRdb to 2016 to 2017). The library came from the immunoSEQ multiplex PCR assay. TCRdb limited this immuneACCESS table to in-frame rearrangements with V and J called. A share of clones is missing; checked studies link under half to unresolved V genes, and the rest is unexplained. This sample is represented by some 220,000 clones; under 95% of them were singletons. The leading ten clones occupy 1% to 1.2% of the sample. The source material was PBMCs. Source of these receptors: a woman between 18 and 30 years old in good health and CMV-seronegative.

This chain links TRBV5-1 with TRBJ1-6; no definite D call. The CDR3 length is 16 residues. Between the trimmed V and J ends, which lost 0 bases and 0 bases, there was a span of 7 bases. Germline CDR1 reads SGHRS; CDR2 reads YFSETQ. The CDR3 bases are TGCGCCAGCAGCTTGGGAGAGAGCTCCTATAATTCACCCCTCCACTTT. It encodes CASSLGESSYNSPLHF.

The V call is TRBV5-1, the J call TRBJ1-3; D perhaps matches TRBD1 (5 bases). V was cut by 0 bases and J by 2 bases, with 9 bases left in between. The CDR3 consists of 15 residues. Germline CDR1 and CDR2: SGHRS and YFSETQ. Here the CDR3 reads CASSLDAGPGNTIYF. The CDR3 nucleotides are TGCGCCAGCAGCTTGGACGCGGGGCCTGGAAACACCATATATTTT. Full variable domain (remainder filled in from reference TRBV5-1 and TRBJ1-3): KAGVTQTPRYLIKTRGQQVTLSCSPISGHRSVSWYQQTPGQGLQFLFEYFSETQRNKGNFPGRFSGRQFSNSRSEMNVSTLELGDSALYLCASSLDAGPGNTIYFGEGSWLTVV.

This clone turned up a few times. Written as DNA, the CDR3 is TGCGCCAGCAGCCAAGGCCTTCGAGGTAGGAGCAATCAGCCCCAGCATTTT. Translated, it gives CASSQGLRGRSNQPQHF. The rearrangement uses TRBV4-1 and TRBJ1-5; D is ambiguous. Between the trimmed V and J ends, which lost 1 base and 1 base, there was a span of 14 bases. Per the germline V gene, CDR1 is MGHRA and CDR2 is YSYEKL. This CDR3 region has 17 residues.

The chain couples TRBV9 to TRBJ2-5; tentatively, D is TRBD2 (6 bases). V was shortened by 4 bases and J by 2 bases, with 15 bases between the two germline ends. The germline V gene encodes CDR1 SGDLS and CDR2 YYNGEE. The CDR3 length is 15 residues. CDR3 bases: TGTGCCAGCAGCACCCGCCGGGACTCACAAGAGACCCAGTACTTC. It is translated as CASSTRRDSQETQYF.

The rearrangement uses TRBV5-4 and TRBJ2-7, with D perhaps matching TRBD1 (6 bases). V shed 2 bases and J shed 0 bases, with 12 bases lying between them. Germline V CDR1 and CDR2: SGHNT, YYREEE (reference sequence). The CDR3 spans 15 residues. DNA of the CDR3: TGTGCCAGCAGCTTCACAGGGCCGAGCTCCTACGAGCAGTACTTC. It translates to CASSFTGPSSYEQYF.

V and J are TRBV29-1 and TRBJ1-2; D remains ambiguous. V gave up 1 base and J gave up 4 bases, with 16 bases separating them. The CDR3 sequence is 15 residues long. Germline values: CDR1 SQVTM, CDR2 ANQGSEA. CDR3 DNA: TGCAGCGTTGAAGGTGGGGAGGGTTCCGGCTATGGCTACACCTTC. This gives the protein CSVEGGEGSGYGYTF.

The chain couples TRBV19 to TRBJ1-2; TRBD1 might be the D (6 bases). V was shortened by 5 bases and J by 3 bases, with 16 bases between the two germline ends. The CDR3 spans 15 residues. In germline, CDR1 is LNHDA, CDR2 SQIVND (reference sequence). CDR3 DNA sequence: TGTGCCAGTAGTGCACCATCGAAGGGGGACTATGGCTACACCTTC. Translation: CASSAPSKGDYGYTF.

The rearrangement joins TRBV28 to TRBJ1-3; D perhaps matches TRBD1 (5 bases). Germline CDR1 is MDHEN and CDR2 is SYDVKM. The length of the CDR3 is 14 residues. Trimming removed 8 bases at V and 7 bases at J, with 18 bases between. DNA for the CDR3: TGTGCCAGCTCCTCTGGGGGGGTACGGAACACCATATATTTT. This encodes CASSSGGVRNTIYF.

The chain recombines TRBV2 with TRBJ1-4; 7 positions agree with TRBD1. The CDR3 totals 14 residues. After removal of 7 bases from V and 2 bases from J, the junction contained 4 bases not matched to a gene. The germline gives CDR1 SNHLY, CDR2 FYNNEI. This chain's CDR3 is CASKEGATNEKLFF. CDR3 in DNA: TGTGCCAGCAAAGAGGGGGCTACTAATGAAAAACTGTTTTTT.

The V and J genes are TRBV9 and TRBJ2-7, with D possibly being TRBD1 (5 bases). The CDR3 has 15 residues. Germline CDR1 and CDR2: SGDLS and YYNGEE. Trimming removed 0 bases from V and 5 bases from J, with 15 bases in between. Here the CDR3 reads CASSVGLGDLHEQYF. DNA for the CDR3: TGTGCCAGCAGCGTAGGTTTAGGGGATCTTCACGAGCAGTACTTC.

The chain is built from TRBV2 and TRBJ2-5; TRBD1 might be the D (5 bases). CDR1 and CDR2 from the germline V gene are SNHLY and FYNNEI. V was trimmed by 6 bases and J by 4 bases, leaving 18 bases between them. The CDR3 spans 15 residues. As DNA, the CDR3 is TGTGCCAGCAGCGGGCCCTCAGGGATCCCAGAGACCCAGTACTTC. Protein sequence: CASSGPSGIPETQYF.

The chain recombines TRBV27 with TRBJ1-2; D unclear. The V gene lost 5 bases and the J gene lost 9 bases, with 19 bases spanning the gap. Germline V gene lookup returns CDR1 MNHEY and CDR2 SMNVEV (reference sequence). The CDR3 is 14 amino acids. The CDR3 nucleotides are TGTGCCAGCAGTATCGCCCGGTCCGTCCTGAGCTACACCTTC. Protein sequence: CASSIARSVLSYTF.

The V call is TRBV6-4, the J call TRBJ2-2, with TRBD1 matching 7 bases. CDR1 and CDR2 (germline): MRHNA, SNTAGT. The length of the CDR3 is 16 residues. The J segment lost 2 bases and the V segment lost 6 bases, leaving 9 bases of the junction unmatched. CDR3 loop: CASSAGTGVNTGELFF. The CDR3 DNA reads as TGTGCCAGCAGCGCAGGAACAGGGGTTAACACCGGGGAGCTGTTTTTT.

The J gene is TRBJ1-1, the V gene TRBV21-1. TRBV21-1 is listed as a pseudogene. This CDR3 has 12 amino acids. The CDR3: CASLFPVSEAFF. The CDR3 region has the DNA TGTGCCAGCCTGTTCCCCGTGAGTGAAGCTTTCTTT.

The rearrangement uses TRBV25-1 and TRBJ1-1; no reliable D call. Germline loops: CDR1 MGHDK, CDR2 SYGVNS. V lost 0 bases to trimming and J lost 7 bases, with 3 bases between them. CDR3 length: 11 residues. The DNA of the CDR3 is TGTGCCAGCAGTGAATACGGTGAAGCTTTCTTT. It translates to CASSEYGEAFF.

The chain has TRBV6-1 and TRBJ1-4; a weak D match, TRBD1 (5 bases). The ends were cut back, 10 bases at V and 7 bases at J, with 16 bases in the middle. The CDR3 loop spans 13 amino acids. CDR1 MNHNS and CDR2 SASEGT come from the germline V gene. CDR3 residues: CAIWTSLGEKLFF. In nucleotides, the CDR3 is TGTGCCATTTGGACATCCTTGGGTGAAAAACTGTTTTTT.

The table lists this clone with a count of one. The V gene is TRBV19, the J gene TRBJ1-4, with D possibly matching TRBD1 (6 bases). V lost 3 bases and J 7 bases, leaving 15 bases between the germline ends. CDR3 size: 15 residues. The germline V gene encodes CDR1 LNHDA and CDR2 SQIVND (reference sequence). This CDR3 is CASSMYSGQLEKLFF. DNA of the CDR3: TGTGCCAGTAGTATGTATTCCGGACAGCTTGAAAAACTGTTTTTT. The full variable domain, with the rest looked up from reference TRBV19 and TRBJ1-4, is DGGITQSPKYLFRKEGQNVTLSCEQNLNHDAMYWYRQDPGQGLRLIYYSQIVNDFQKGDIAEGYSVSREKKESFPLTVTSAQKNPTAFYLCASSMYSGQLEKLFFGSGTQLSVL.

The chain employs TRBV7-2 and TRBJ2-2, with 9 positions matching TRBD2. J gave up 4 bases and V 6 bases, and 9 bases lay outside the gene matches. The CDR3 runs to 16 residues. Germline assignment: CDR1 SGHTA and CDR2 FQGNSA. As DNA, the CDR3 is TGTGCCAGCAGTCTTCTAGCGGGATATGGCACCGGGGAGCTGTTTTTT. Translated, it gives CASSLLAGYGTGELFF. Based on the CDR3 plus reference TRBV7-2 and TRBJ2-2, the full variable domain is GAGVSQSPSNKVTEKGKDVELRCDPISGHTALYWYRQSLGQGLEFLIYFQGNSAPDKSGLPSDRFSAERTGGSVSTLTIQRTQQEDSAVYLCASSLLAGYGTGELFFGEGSRLTVL.

The chain uses TRBV27 and TRBJ2-7; D is perhaps TRBD1 (6 bases). This CDR3 spans 15 amino acids. V lost 4 bases and J lost 1, with 14 bases in between. From germline, CDR1 is MNHEY and CDR2 SMNVEV (reference sequence). The CDR3 DNA sequence: TGTGCCAGCAGTTACTCCATGGGGGCGTCCTACGAGCAGTACTTC. It codes for CASSYSMGASYEQYF.

The rearrangement uses TRBV14 and TRBJ2-2, with D unresolved. The CDR3 spans 13 residues. The V gene lost 8 bases and the J gene lost 7 bases, with 14 bases spanning the gap. The V gene's germline CDR1 is SGHDN and CDR2 FVKESK. The CDR3 coding sequence is TGTGCCAGCGGCCGGCGGTTGATCGGGGAGCTGTTTTTT. Its translation is CASGRRLIGELFF.

This clone was detected once. The chain combines TRBV5-1 with TRBJ2-7, with D maybe TRBD2 (5 bases). V was shortened by 1 base and J by 9 bases, with 14 bases between the two germline ends. The germline gives CDR1 SGHRS, CDR2 YFSETQ. The CDR3 loop spans 13 amino acids. CDR3 sequence: CASSLSLGSRQYF. The CDR3 DNA sequence: TGCGCCAGCAGCTTGTCTTTAGGGAGCCGGCAGTACTTC.

The chain has TRBV5-6 and TRBJ1-2; TRBD1 matches 10 bases. CDR1 and CDR2 (germline): SGHDT, YYEEEE. Losses at the gene ends were 7 bases for V and 6 bases for J; bases not matched to a gene: 9. This CDR3 contains 14 residues. The CDR3 region has the DNA TGTGCCAGCGGGTTAGGGGACAGGGGCCATGGCTACACCTTC. Its protein product is CASGLGDRGHGYTF.

The V call is TRBV11-3, the J call TRBJ2-3, with no clear D. The CDR3 runs 13 residues. The ends were cut back, 4 bases at V and 4 bases at J, with 9 bases in the middle. The germline gives CDR1 SGHNT, CDR2 YENEEA. CDR3 bases: TGTGCCAGCAGCTCGAGGCATCCAGATACGCAGTATTTT. It specifies CASSSRHPDTQYF.

This chain connects TRBV27 to TRBJ2-7, with 11 bases aligning to TRBD1. The CDR3 spans 14 residues. Germline loops: CDR1 MNHEY, CDR2 SMNVEV (reference sequence). Trimming took 7 bases from V and 3 from J; bases not matched to a gene: 5. CDR3 bases: TGTGCCAGCACCGGGACAGGGGGTATCTACGAGCAGTACTTC. Amino acids: CASTGTGGIYEQYF.

This chain uses TRBV7-9 with TRBJ2-1, with 7 bases aligning to TRBD2. Germline lookup yields CDR1 SEHNR and CDR2 FQNEAQ (reference sequence). The CDR3 runs to 14 residues. J was trimmed by 7 bases and V by 3 bases; bases with no gene match: 6. CDR3 nucleotide sequence: TGTGCCAGCAGCTTGGCCAGCGGGAATAATGAGCAGTTCTTC. Translation: CASSLASGNNEQFF.

This clone was found once. This sequence joins TRBV19 and TRBJ1-1; TRBD1 agrees at 8 bases. The CDR3 covers 16 residues. Germline V CDR1 and CDR2: LNHDA, SQIVND (reference sequence). After removal of 6 bases from V and 1 base from J, the junction contained 10 bases not matched to a gene. The CDR3 DNA reads TGTGCCAGTAGCATCCTCGGACAGGGAGGGAACACTGAAGCTTTCTTT. This gives the protein CASSILGQGGNTEAFF.

This chain links TRBV11-2 with TRBJ1-5; D uncertain. This CDR3 is 14 amino acids long. Germline CDR1 reads SGHAT; CDR2 reads FQNNGV. Trimming shortened V by 5 bases and J by 0 bases, and 8 bases separated the two germline ends. CDR3 in amino acids: CASSRDVSNQPQHF. For the CDR3, the DNA is TGTGCCAGCAGCCGGGATGTTAGCAATCAGCCCCAGCATTTT. The variable domain in full, completed from reference TRBV11-2 and TRBJ1-5, reads EAGVAQSPRYKIIEKRQSVAFWCNPISGHATLYWYQQILGQGPKLLIQFQNNGVVDDSQLPKDRFSAERLKGVDSTLKIQPAKLEDSAVYLCASSRDVSNQPQHFGDGTRLSIL.

DNA for the CDR3: TGTGCCTGGAACCTCCGGGGAGCTATGAACACTGAAGCTTTCTTT. This codes for CAWNLRGAMNTEAFF. The V gene is TRBV30, the J gene TRBJ1-1; no clear D gene. The CDR3 runs 15 residues. V was shortened by 4 bases and J by 0 bases, with 15 bases between the two germline ends. Germline loops: CDR1 GTSNPN, CDR2 SVGIG (reference sequence).

This clone showed up just once. The CDR3, as DNA: TGTGCCAGCAGCGCTTCCAGGGATCAGGTGGGAAACACCATATATTTT. Amino acid sequence: CASSASRDQVGNTIYF. The V call is TRBV5-6, the J call TRBJ1-3; tentative D call: TRBD1 (5 bases). Trimming cost V 4 bases and J 4 bases, with 18 bases left between them. From germline, CDR1 is SGHDT and CDR2 YYEEEE. The CDR3 is 16 amino acids. Using reference TRBV5-6 and TRBJ1-3 for the parts outside the CDR3, the full variable domain is DAGVTQSPTHLIKTRGQQVTLRCSPKSGHDTVSWYQQALGQGPQFIFQYYEEEERQRGNFPDRFSGHQFPNYSSELNVNALLLGDSALYLCASSASRDQVGNTIYFGEGSWLTVV.

The rearrangement joins TRBV7-9 to TRBJ1-1; D unclear. The V and J ends lost 5 bases and 4 bases respectively, with 20 bases between them. The CDR3 loop spans 16 amino acids. Germline V gene lookup returns CDR1 SEHNR and CDR2 FQNEAQ (reference sequence). This CDR3 is CASSPLLGPGGTEAFF. DNA of the CDR3: TGTGCCAGCAGCCCCCTTTTGGGCCCCGGAGGCACTGAAGCTTTCTTT.

This clone was recorded once. The chain recombines TRBV7-3 with TRBJ1-1, with 9 bases lining up with TRBD1. Germline CDR1 SGHTA, CDR2 FQGTGA. CDR3 length equals 15 residues. V lost 5 bases and J lost 5; bases outside the gene matches: 9. The CDR3 sequence is CASSPRTGEETEAFF. Here the CDR3 DNA reads TGTGCCAGCAGCCCTCGGACAGGGGAGGAGACTGAAGCTTTCTTT.